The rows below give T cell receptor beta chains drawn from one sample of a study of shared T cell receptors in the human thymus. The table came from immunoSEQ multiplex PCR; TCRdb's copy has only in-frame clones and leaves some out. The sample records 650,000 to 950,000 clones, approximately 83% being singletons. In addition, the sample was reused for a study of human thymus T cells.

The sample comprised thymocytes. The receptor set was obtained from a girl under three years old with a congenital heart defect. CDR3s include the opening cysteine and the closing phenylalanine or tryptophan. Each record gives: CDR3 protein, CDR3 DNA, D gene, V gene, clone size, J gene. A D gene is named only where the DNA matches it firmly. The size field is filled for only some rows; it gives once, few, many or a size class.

CALQAGMTEAFF | TGCGCCTTACAGGCGGGGATGACTGAAGCTTTCTTT | - | TRBV10-1 | - | TRBJ1-1
CASSQGGLSGNSPLHF | TGCGCCAGCAGCCAGGGGGGACTATCTGGGAATTCACCCCTCCACTTT | - | TRBV4-3 | - | TRBJ1-6
CSVVRGRRDTEAFF | TGCAGCGTCGTCAGGGGGCGGAGGGACACTGAAGCTTTCTTT | TRBD1 | TRBV29-1 | - | TRBJ1-1
CAISELVERGDNEQFF | TGTGCCATCAGTGAGCTCGTAGAGCGGGGGGACAATGAGCAGTTCTTC | TRBD2 | TRBV10-3 | - | TRBJ2-1
CASSLDRSSYNSPLHF | TGTGCCAGCAGTCTCGACCGGAGCTCCTATAATTCACCCCTCCACTTT | - | TRBV27 | - | TRBJ1-6
CTSSRHRDSGEKLFF | TGTACCAGCAGCCGCCACCGGGACAGTGGTGAAAAACTGTTTTTT | TRBD1 | TRBV4-2 | - | TRBJ1-4
CASSLEQTNTGELFF | TGTGCCAGCAGCTTAGAGCAAACGAACACCGGGGAGCTGTTTTTT | - | TRBV7-2 | few | TRBJ2-2
CASRTLGGLFF | TGTGCCAGCAGGACCTTGGGCGGGCTGTTTTTT | - | TRBV6-6 | - | TRBJ1-4
CASSKEQGEQAGNTIYF | TGTGCCAGCAGTAAAGAACAGGGCGAGCAGGCTGGAAACACCATATATTTT | - | TRBV6-1 | - | TRBJ1-3
CASSSYRGRHEYEQYF | TGTGCCAGCAGCTCCTATAGGGGCAGGCACGAGTACGAGCAGTACTTC | - | TRBV7-2 | - | TRBJ2-7
CASSPGQTPLAKPDKLFF | TGCGCCAGCAGCCCGGGACAGACACCCCTCGCGAAACCAGATAAACTGTTTTTT | TRBD1 | TRBV5-1 | - | TRBJ1-4
CASSLGTRNYEQYF | TGTGCCAGCAGCCTAGGGACACGGAACTACGAGCAGTACTTC | - | TRBV5-4 | - | TRBJ2-7
CASSENLQVNTEAFF | TGTGCCAGCAGTGAGAACTTACAGGTGAACACTGAAGCTTTCTTT | - | TRBV6-1 | few | TRBJ1-1
CASSHQGWDTEAFF | TGTGCCAGCAGCCACCAGGGTTGGGACACTGAAGCTTTCTTT | - | TRBV14 | - | TRBJ1-1
CASRDGHYYGYTF | TGTGCCAGCAGGGACGGACACTACTATGGCTACACCTTC | - | TRBV28 | - | TRBJ1-2
CASSSTTGNQPQHF | TGTGCCAGCAGCTCCACGACAGGTAATCAGCCCCAGCATTTT | - | TRBV5-8 | - | TRBJ1-5
CASSTASPGQGARPYGYTF | TGTGCCAGTAGTACAGCCTCCCCGGGACAGGGGGCGCGGCCCTATGGCTACACCTTC | TRBD1 | TRBV19 | - | TRBJ1-2
CASSYGTLGTGELFF | TGTGCCAGCAGTTACGGGACATTGGGCACCGGGGAGCTGTTTTTT | - | TRBV6-5 | few | TRBJ2-2
CASTGMGGYTF | TGCGCCAGCACAGGGATGGGGGGCTACACCTTC | - | TRBV4-1 | - | TRBJ1-2
CASSESKGGEQYF | TGTGCCAGCAGTGAATCAAAGGGAGGAGAGCAGTACTTC | - | TRBV25-1 | - | TRBJ2-7
CASSVAAGDRYVTGELFF | TGTGCCAGCAGCGTAGCAGCCGGGGACAGGTATGTTACCGGGGAGCTGTTTTTT | TRBD1 | TRBV9 | - | TRBJ2-2
CASSQDHGYGYTF | TGTGCCAGCAGCCAAGATCACGGTTATGGCTACACCTTC | - | TRBV14 | - | TRBJ1-2
CASSSNAKPGTGGHTEAFF | TGTGCCAGCAGCTCAAACGCAAAGCCAGGGACTGGGGGTCACACTGAAGCTTTCTTT | - | TRBV5-6 | - | TRBJ1-1
CASSQAWAGTVSYEQYF | TGTGCCAGCAGCCAAGCTTGGGCGGGAACTGTCTCCTACGAGCAGTACTTC | - | TRBV14 | - | TRBJ2-7
CASSEMLQLNQPQHF | TGTGCCAGCAGTGAAATGTTACAGCTCAATCAGCCCCAGCATTTT | - | TRBV6-1 | - | TRBJ1-5
CASSEEGYEERGANVLTF | TGTGCCAGCAGTGAAGAAGGTTACGAAGAGCGTGGGGCCAACGTCCTGACTTTC | - | TRBV2 | - | TRBJ2-6
CASSVRQHPGTEAFF | TGTGCCAGCAGCGTACGGCAGCACCCCGGGACTGAAGCTTTCTTT | - | TRBV9 | - | TRBJ1-1
CASSTPGDTANYGYTF | TGCGCCAGCAGCACCCCGGGAGACACCGCTAACTATGGCTACACCTTC | - | TRBV5-1 | - | TRBJ1-2
CASSLAPSARSNEQFF | TGTGCCAGCAGCTTAGCGCCATCGGCCCGGAGCAATGAGCAGTTCTTC | - | TRBV7-9 | - | TRBJ2-1